The sample holds a few counts of the clone carrying this TCR beta chain. The sample belongs to a study of blood T cell repertoires in COVID-19. Study overall: The cDNA or gDNA used as material had been derived from T cells, B-cell-depleted T cells, or PBMCs.

This study enrolled people aged about 18 to 90 from 24 US geographic areas. Germline loops: CDR1 LGHNA, CDR2 YSLEER. The V segment lost 2 bases and the J segment 6 bases; nucleotides outside the gene matches: 12. The CDR3 is made up of 18 amino acids. Using immunoSEQ multiplex PCR, the repertoire was profiled, and TCRdb retains in-frame clones only, with some absent. The sample includes about 220,000 clones, about 83% seen only once; the top ten take approximately 4.9%. Sequencing was done on a sample of PBMCs or T cells enriched from blood (not recorded which). This chain joins TRBV4-3 and TRBJ2-2, with 10 positions matching TRBD1. The clonotype was recovered from a woman between 45 and 65 years old who had been exposed to COVID-19. CDR3: CASSQQHRDRGIAGELFF. CDR3 DNA: TGCGCCAGCAGCCAACAGCACCGGGACAGGGGAATCGCCGGGGAGCTGTTTTTT.